The present entry profiles one T cell receptor beta chain with its context. What it binds is not known. Here immunoSEQ multiplex PCR was the method, and the copy in TCRdb shows in-frame clones only, minus some. The profile shows 75,000 to 90,000 clones, roughly 90% of them singletons. The entry originates in a study of OX40 agonist ivuxolimab in advanced cancers. Overall study findings and caveats: The work left the antigen specificity of expanded peripheral T cells undetermined. The 0.1-3.0 mg/kg partial responders had among the lowest clonal expansion.

Germline CDR1 and CDR2: MNHEY and SVGAGI. The CDR3 is 15 residues long. Trimming stripped 2 bases from V and 6 bases from J, with 16 bases between. The gene calls are TRBV6-5 and TRBJ1-2, with D tentatively TRBD1 (5 bases). The sequence was obtained from an adult with an advanced solid tumor such as melanoma, head and neck, liver or kidney cancer. This sample comprised CD4+ or CD8+ T cells sorted from blood, obtained in a trial of the OX40 agonist ivuxolimab. The CDR3 DNA reads TGTGCCAGCAGTTACCGGGGGGGTAAGGTTGATGGCTACACCTTC. Protein sequence: CASSYRGGKVDGYTF.